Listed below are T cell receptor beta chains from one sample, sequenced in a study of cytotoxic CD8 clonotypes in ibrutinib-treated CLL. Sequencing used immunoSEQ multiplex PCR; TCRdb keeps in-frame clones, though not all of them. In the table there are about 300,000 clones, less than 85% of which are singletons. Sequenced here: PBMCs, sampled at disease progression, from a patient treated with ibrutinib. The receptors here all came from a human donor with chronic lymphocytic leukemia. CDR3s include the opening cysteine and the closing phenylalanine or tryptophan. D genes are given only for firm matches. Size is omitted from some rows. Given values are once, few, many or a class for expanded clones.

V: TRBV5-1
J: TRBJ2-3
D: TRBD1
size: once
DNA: TGCGCCAGCAGACAGGGGGCAACAGATACGCAGTATTTT
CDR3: CASRQGATDTQYF

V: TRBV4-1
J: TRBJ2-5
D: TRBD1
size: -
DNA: TGCGCCAGCAGCCCGGGACAGGCCCAAGAGACCCAGTACTTC
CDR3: CASSPGQAQETQYF

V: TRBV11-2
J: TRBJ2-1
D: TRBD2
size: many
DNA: TGTGCCAGCAGCCGGGCCCGGGGAGGGACTTACAATGAGCAGTTCTTC
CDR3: CASSRARGGTYNEQFF

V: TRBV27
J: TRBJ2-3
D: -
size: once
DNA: TGTGCCAGCAGTATCCGGGCCCGCAGCACAGATACGCAGTATTTT
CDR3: CASSIRARSTDTQYF

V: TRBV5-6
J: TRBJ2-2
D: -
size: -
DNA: TGTGCCAGCAGCTTGGCCGTTTACGGGGAGCTGTTTTTT
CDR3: CASSLAVYGELFF

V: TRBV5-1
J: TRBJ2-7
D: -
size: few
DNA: TGCGCCAGCAGCTTGGATCGCGGGGTCTCCTACGAGCAGTACTTC
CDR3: CASSLDRGVSYEQYF

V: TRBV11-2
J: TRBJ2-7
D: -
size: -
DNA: TGTGCCAGCAGCTTAGGGGCTTCCTACGAGCAGTACTTC
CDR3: CASSLGASYEQYF

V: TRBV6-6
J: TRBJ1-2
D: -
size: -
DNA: TGTGCCAGCAGTTACTCGACCCCCAGGGTCAACTATGGCTACACCTTC
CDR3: CASSYSTPRVNYGYTF

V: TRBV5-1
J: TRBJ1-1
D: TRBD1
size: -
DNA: TGCGCCAGCAGCTTGGCGACAGGGGACATGAACACTGAAGCTTTCTTT
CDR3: CASSLATGDMNTEAFF

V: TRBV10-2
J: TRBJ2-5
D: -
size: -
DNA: TGCGCCAGCAGTGAATGGGCTTCTGAGACCCAGTACTTC
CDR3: CASSEWASETQYF

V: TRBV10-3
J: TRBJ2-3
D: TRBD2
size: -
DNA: TGTGCCATCACCCCGGGGGCGCGGGGGGTGAGGGTCAGCACAGATACGCAGTATTTT
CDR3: CAITPGARGVRVSTDTQYF

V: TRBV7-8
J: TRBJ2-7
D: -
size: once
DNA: TGTGCCAGCAGCTCCAAGCGGTCTTGGTCCTACGAGCAGTACTTC
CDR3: CASSSKRSWSYEQYF